This T cell receptor beta chain is from a study of T cells after yellow fever vaccination (dated by TCRdb to between 2018 and 2020). The study in broad terms: The SMART-Seq v4 Ultra Low Input RNA kit was used to prepare libraries from fractions with low cell numbers. The cohort comprised two healthy male donors, one aged 18 to 30 and one aged 30 to 40 years. To track T-cell clones before and after primary and booster YFV17D yellow fever vaccination, bulk TCR alpha and beta repertoires were sequenced longitudinally. Blood was drawn at multiple timepoints before and after primary and secondary immunization, with bulk PBMC replicates and cell subsets isolated.

Relative to germline, V is missing 4 bases and J is missing 5 bases, with 30 bases of the junction outside any gene match. The CDR3 contains 23 residues, cysteine and phenylalanine counted. Only the CDR3 DNA is retained, 69 bases long and in frame from the first base. The germline V gene encodes CDR1 LGHNA and CDR2 YNFKEQ. Paper-wide results and their limitations: Most clones expanded after primary vaccination (approximately 97% of CD4 and roughly 91% of CD8) were re-detected after the booster, suggesting that broad memory maintenance occurred. A small share of clonotypes occurred in both CD4 and CD8 compartments, likely arising from convergent recombination. Because the study included only a couple of donors, the extent to which the findings can be generalized is limited. The secondary T-cell response was found to be weaker but faster than the primary response, with a peak reached on day 5 rather than on day 15. Because abundant contaminating clonotypes from the bulk population could be contained in FACS-sorted repertoires, computational filtering was required.

The table lists this clonotype with a few counts. What antigen it recognizes has not been identified. Base-call qualities are not available, and no considerably larger clone is one nucleotide away. TCR cDNA was synthesized by 5'RACE template switching, which introduced a universal primer site and unique molecular identifiers. Priming of cDNA synthesis was performed from both the TCR alpha and TCR beta constant segments. Library amplification used two PCR steps, and the second PCR step added sample barcodes and sequencing adapters. Sequencing of libraries was performed on Illumina HiSeq 2500 (2x100 bp) or NovaSeq (2x150 bp). As for the authors' bioinformatics: MIGEC handled demultiplexing of reads and collapsing into UMI consensus sequences, while MiXCR performed V(D)J alignment. Using edgeR on replicate PBMC samples, clonotypes were called vaccine-responding if FDR was below 0.01 and the log2 fold change was above 5 up to day 15. CD4 or CD8 identity was assigned to each bulk clonotype according to whether the clonotype was present at higher abundance in the sequenced CD4 repertoire or the sequenced CD8 repertoire. Through fastp at Q25 and MiXCR, TCRdb rebuilt clones from the public reads, retaining in-frame beta chains. A single entry per CDR3 protein holds the most common genes and DNA from its merged rows. These V and J calls originate from TCRdb's pipeline instead of the authors' own analysis. This sample is represented by 200,000 to 300,000 distinct CDR3 sequences; about 7% of them were singletons. In total, the top ten clones hold 1.1% of the sample.

The treatment or condition label on this specimen signifies: live attenuated yellow fever vaccine strain. A standard Ficoll-Paque protocol was used to isolate PBMCs from peripheral blood. Dynabeads CD4 and CD8 positive selection kits were used to isolate CD4 and CD8 T-cell fractions. RNA was extracted with TriZol from bulk PBMCs, CD4 and CD8 fractions, and dextramer-positive and dextramer-negative fractions. Rearrangement joined TRBV4-2 to TRBJ2-3; 10 central bases correspond to TRBD2. The sequence was collected from a man aged 25 to 45 who received the YFV17D yellow fever vaccine. This sample comprised CD4+ T cells sorted from PBMCs, obtained on the day of the yellow fever booster vaccination. The nucleotide sequence is given as TGTGCCAGCAGCCCGCCCACCGGGCCCTCCAGAGCGGGAGGGCCGAAACCAGAAGATACGCAGTATTTT. Its translation is CASSPPTGPSRAGGPKPEDTQYF.